Detailed here is one T cell receptor beta chain. Its antigen is not identified. One junction end disagrees with the germline gene, perhaps due to a read error. Other nucleotide sequences in the sample specify the same CDR3. The data originate from a study of cytomegalovirus exposure and HLA in healthy donors. Study-wide results and limits: Several of the most significant clusters appeared linked to common viral pathogens, based on a later analysis. CMV antigen specificity was confirmed in vitro for a few CMV-associated chains. In a later analysis, 15,000 to 20,000 TCR beta sequences were associated with HLA alleles at 0.05 false discovery rate. There were some V segments, including TRBV6-2 and TRBV6-3, excluded as indistinguishable.

PCR involved 60 Vbeta and 13 Jbeta primers. Here immunoSEQ multiplex PCR was the method, and the copy in TCRdb shows in-frame clones only, minus some. The sample has 150,000 or so clones, 75% to 80% seen once. The CDR3 consists of 17 residues. CDR1 is GTSNPN, CDR2 SVGIG, per germline (reference sequence). This clonotype was sampled from a man aged 40-49 years in good health and CMV-seropositive. What was sequenced was PBMCs. The V call is TRBV30, the J call TRBJ2-6, with TRBD1 as a possible D gene (6 bases). The DNA of the CDR3 is TGTGCCTGGAGTAATGGACAGACTTACTCTGGGGCCAACGGCCTGACTTTC. Translation gives CAWSNGQTYSGANGLTF.